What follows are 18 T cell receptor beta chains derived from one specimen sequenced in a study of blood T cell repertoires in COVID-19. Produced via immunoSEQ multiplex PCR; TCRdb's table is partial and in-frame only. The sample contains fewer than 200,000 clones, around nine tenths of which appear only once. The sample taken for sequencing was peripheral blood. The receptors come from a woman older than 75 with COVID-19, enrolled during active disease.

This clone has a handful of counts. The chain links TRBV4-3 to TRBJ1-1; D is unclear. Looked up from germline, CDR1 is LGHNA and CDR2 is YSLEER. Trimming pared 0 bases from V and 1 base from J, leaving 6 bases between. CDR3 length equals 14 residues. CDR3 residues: CASSQDWANTEAFF. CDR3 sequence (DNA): TGCGCCAGCAGCCAAGATTGGGCGAACACTGAAGCTTTCTTT.

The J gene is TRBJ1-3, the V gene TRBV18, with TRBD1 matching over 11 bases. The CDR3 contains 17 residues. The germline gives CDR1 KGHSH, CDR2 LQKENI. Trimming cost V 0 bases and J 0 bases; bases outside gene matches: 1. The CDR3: CASSPPGTGGSGNTIYF. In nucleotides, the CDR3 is TGTGCCAGCTCACCACCTGGGACAGGGGGCTCTGGAAACACCATATATTTT.

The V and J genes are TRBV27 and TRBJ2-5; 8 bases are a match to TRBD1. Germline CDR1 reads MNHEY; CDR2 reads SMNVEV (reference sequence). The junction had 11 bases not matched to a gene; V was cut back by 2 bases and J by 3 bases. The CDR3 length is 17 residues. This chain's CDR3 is CASSLRSTGGKKETQYF. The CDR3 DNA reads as TGTGCCAGCAGTTTAAGGTCCACAGGGGGGAAGAAAGAGACCCAGTACTTC.

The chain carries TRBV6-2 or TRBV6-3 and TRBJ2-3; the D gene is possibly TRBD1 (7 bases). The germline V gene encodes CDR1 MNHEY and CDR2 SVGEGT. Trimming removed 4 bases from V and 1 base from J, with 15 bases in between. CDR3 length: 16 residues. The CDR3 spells CASSWGGTDGTDTQYF. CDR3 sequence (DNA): TGTGCCAGCAGTTGGGGCGGGACAGACGGCACAGATACGCAGTATTTT.

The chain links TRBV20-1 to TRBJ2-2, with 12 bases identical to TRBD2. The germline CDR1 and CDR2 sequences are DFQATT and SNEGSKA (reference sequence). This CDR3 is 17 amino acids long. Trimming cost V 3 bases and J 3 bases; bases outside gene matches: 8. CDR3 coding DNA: TGCAGTGCTAGTATCCTAGCGGGAGGGCCCGACACCGGGGAGCTGTTTTTT. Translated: CSASILAGGPDTGELFF.

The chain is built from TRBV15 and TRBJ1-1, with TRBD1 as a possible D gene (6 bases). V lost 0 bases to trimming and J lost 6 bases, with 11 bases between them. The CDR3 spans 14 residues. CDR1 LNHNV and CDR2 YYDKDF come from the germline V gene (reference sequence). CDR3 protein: CATSRESRGAEAFF. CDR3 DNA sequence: TGTGCCACCAGCAGAGAAAGCAGGGGAGCTGAAGCTTTCTTT. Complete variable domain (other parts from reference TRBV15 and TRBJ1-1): DAMVIQNPRYQVTQFGKPVTLSCSQTLNHNVMYWYQQKSSQAPKLLFHYYDKDFNNEADTPDNFQSRRPNTSFCFLDIRSPGLGDTAMYLCATSRESRGAEAFFGQGTRLTVV.

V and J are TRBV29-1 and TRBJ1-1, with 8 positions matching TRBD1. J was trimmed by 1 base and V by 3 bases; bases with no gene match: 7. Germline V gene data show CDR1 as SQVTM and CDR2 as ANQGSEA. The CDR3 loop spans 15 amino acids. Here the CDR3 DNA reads TGCAGCGTTGAGTCCCGACAGGGGAGGAACACTGAAGCTTTCTTT. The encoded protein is CSVESRQGRNTEAFF.

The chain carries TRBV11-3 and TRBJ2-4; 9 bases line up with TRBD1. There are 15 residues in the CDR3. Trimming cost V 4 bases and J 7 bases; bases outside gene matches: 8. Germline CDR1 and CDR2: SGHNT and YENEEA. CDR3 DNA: TGTGCCAGCAGCTGTTCATTGGGACAGGGTAACATTCAGTACTTC. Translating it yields CASSCSLGQGNIQYF.

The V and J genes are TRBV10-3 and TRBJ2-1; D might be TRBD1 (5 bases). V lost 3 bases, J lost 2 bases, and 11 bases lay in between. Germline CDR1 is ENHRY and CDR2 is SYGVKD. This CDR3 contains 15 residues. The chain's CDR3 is CAISDYQTAYNEQFF. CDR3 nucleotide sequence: TGTGCCATCAGTGATTACCAGACAGCCTACAATGAGCAGTTCTTC.

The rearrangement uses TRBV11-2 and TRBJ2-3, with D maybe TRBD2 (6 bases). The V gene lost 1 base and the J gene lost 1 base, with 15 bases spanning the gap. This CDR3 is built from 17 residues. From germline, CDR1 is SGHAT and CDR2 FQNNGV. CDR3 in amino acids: CASSLGRGGIGTDTQYF. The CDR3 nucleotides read TGTGCCAGCAGCTTAGGACGGGGCGGGATCGGCACAGATACGCAGTATTTT.

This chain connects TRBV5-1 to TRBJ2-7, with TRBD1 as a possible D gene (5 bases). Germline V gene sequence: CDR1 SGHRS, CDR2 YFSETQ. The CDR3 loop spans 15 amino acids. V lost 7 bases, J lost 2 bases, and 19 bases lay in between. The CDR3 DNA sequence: TGCGCCAGCGGAATTGATCGTACAGGCCCCTACGAGCAGTACTTC. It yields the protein CASGIDRTGPYEQYF.

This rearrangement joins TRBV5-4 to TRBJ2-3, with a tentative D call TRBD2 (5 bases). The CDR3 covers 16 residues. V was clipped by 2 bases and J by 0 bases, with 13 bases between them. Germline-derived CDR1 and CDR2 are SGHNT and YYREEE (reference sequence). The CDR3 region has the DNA TGTGCCAGCAGCTTCAGGAGCGGCTCTAGCACAGATACGCAGTATTTT. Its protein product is CASSFRSGSSTDTQYF.

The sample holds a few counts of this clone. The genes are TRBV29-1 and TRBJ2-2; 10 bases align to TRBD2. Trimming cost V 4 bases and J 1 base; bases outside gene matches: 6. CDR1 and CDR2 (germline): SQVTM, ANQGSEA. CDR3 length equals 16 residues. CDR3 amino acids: CSVGVPSGGNTGELFF. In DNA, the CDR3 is TGCAGCGTTGGGGTGCCTAGCGGGGGGAACACCGGGGAGCTGTTTTTT.

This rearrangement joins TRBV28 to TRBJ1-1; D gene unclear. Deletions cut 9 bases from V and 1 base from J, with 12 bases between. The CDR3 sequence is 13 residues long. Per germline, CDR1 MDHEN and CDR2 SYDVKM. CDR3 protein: CASFPSGNTEAFF. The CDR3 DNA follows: TGTGCCAGTTTCCCCTCAGGGAACACTGAAGCTTTCTTT.

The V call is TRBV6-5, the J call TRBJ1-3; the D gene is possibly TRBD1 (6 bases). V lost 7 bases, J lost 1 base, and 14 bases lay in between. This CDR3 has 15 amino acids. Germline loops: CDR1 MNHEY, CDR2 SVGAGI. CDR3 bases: TGTGCCAGCAAATTGGCGGGGGCTTCTGGAAACACCATATATTTT. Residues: CASKLAGASGNTIYF.

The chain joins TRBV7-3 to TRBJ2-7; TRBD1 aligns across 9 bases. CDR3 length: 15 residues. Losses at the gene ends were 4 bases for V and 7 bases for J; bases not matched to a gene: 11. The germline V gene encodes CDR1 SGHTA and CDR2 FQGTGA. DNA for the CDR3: TGTGCCAGCAGCTCCTCCCGACAGGGGGTGGGGGAGCAGTACTTC. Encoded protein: CASSSSRQGVGEQYF.

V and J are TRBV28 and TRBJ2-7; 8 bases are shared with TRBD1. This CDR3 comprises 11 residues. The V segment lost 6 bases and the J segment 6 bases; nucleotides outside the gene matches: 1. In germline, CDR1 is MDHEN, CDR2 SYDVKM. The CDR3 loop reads CASRQGGEQYF. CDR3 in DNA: TGTGCCAGCAGACAGGGGGGCGAGCAGTACTTC.

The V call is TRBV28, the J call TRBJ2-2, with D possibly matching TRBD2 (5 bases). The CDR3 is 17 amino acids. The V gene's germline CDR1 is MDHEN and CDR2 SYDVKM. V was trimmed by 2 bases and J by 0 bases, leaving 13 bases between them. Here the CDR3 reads CASSLAGLAANTGELFF. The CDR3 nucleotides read TGTGCCAGCAGTTTAGCCGGACTCGCTGCGAACACCGGGGAGCTGTTTTTT. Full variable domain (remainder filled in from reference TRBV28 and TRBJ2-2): DVKVTQSSRYLVKRTGEKVFLECVQDMDHENMFWYRQDPGLGLRLIYFSYDVKMKEKGDIPEGYSVSREKKERFSLILESASTNQTSMYLCASSLAGLAANTGELFFGEGSRLTVL.